The 3 T cell receptor beta chains listed next were all sequenced from one sample in a study of STAT3 mutations in large granular lymphocyte leukemia. Study results and caveats: At least one immunodominant TCR beta clonotype appeared in every T-cell large granular lymphocyte leukemia patient.

Libraries were prepared by immunoSEQ multiplex PCR; TCRdb keeps only in-frame clonotypes and omits some of them. This sample has fewer than 4,500 clones, with approximately 50% found just once. No antigen has been assigned to these receptors. Material for sequencing was peripheral blood mononuclear cells. The receptor source for this set is a male patient aged 50 or older with T-cell large granular lymphocyte leukemia. Some clones in this sample may be carry-over from other donors' samples.

V and J are TRBV18 and TRBJ1-4; D uncertain. Germline CDR1 is KGHSH and CDR2 is LQKENI. The CDR3 length is 15 residues. The ends were cut back, 1 base at V and 4 bases at J, with 10 bases in the middle. The CDR3 reads CASSPLGRNNEKLFF. For the CDR3, the DNA is TGTGCCAGCTCACCACTCGGACGGAATAATGAAAAACTGTTTTTT.

The rearrangement links TRBV6-5 to TRBJ2-7, with TRBD2 as a possible D gene (5 bases). The CDR3 totals 14 residues. V was trimmed by 5 bases and J by 0 bases, leaving 11 bases between them. From germline, CDR1 is MNHEY and CDR2 SVGAGI. CDR3 bases: TGTGCCAGCAGTGGGTACGGGGTCTCCTACGAGCAGTACTTC. It translates to CASSGYGVSYEQYF.

This clone was counted only a few times. The chain carries TRBV5-5 and TRBJ2-7; 7 bases are shared with TRBD1. Germline values: CDR1 SGHKS, CDR2 YYEKEE (reference sequence). Trimming cost V 3 bases and J 3 bases; bases outside gene matches: 0. The CDR3 has 12 residues. Here the CDR3 DNA reads TGTGCCAGCAGCTGGGACAGCTACGAGCAGTACTTC. Protein product: CASSWDSYEQYF.